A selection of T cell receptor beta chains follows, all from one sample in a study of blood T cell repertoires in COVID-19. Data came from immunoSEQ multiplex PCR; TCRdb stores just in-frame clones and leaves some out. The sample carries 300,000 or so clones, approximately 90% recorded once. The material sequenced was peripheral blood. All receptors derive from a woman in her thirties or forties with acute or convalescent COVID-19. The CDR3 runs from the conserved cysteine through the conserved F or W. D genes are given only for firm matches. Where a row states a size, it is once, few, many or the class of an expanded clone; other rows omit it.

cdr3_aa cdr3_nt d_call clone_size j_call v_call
CASSLAAVTNYGYTF TGTGCCAGCAGCTTAGCGGCAGTCACTAACTATGGCTACACCTTC NA NA TRBJ1-2 TRBV7-9
CASSQGTGNQPQHF TGCGCCAGCAGCCAAGGGACAGGCAATCAGCCCCAGCATTTT NA NA TRBJ1-5 TRBV4-1
CASSLGLINEKLFF TGTGCCAGCAGCTTGGGGCTGATTAATGAAAAACTGTTTTTT NA few TRBJ1-4 TRBV5-6
CASSQGIAAGTDTQYF TGTGCCAGCAGCCAAGGTATAGCGGCTGGCACAGATACGCAGTATTTT NA NA TRBJ2-3 TRBV3-1/TRBV3-2
CASSVDRDTEAFF TGTGCCAGCAGCGTTGACAGGGACACTGAAGCTTTCTTT TRBD1 NA TRBJ1-1 TRBV6-5
CASKRDRNTGELFF TGTGCCAGCAAAAGGGACAGAAACACCGGGGAGCTGTTTTTT TRBD1 once TRBJ2-2 TRBV7-9
CASSVADGRDGYTF TGTGCCAGCAGCGTAGCCGACGGCAGGGATGGCTACACCTTC NA NA TRBJ1-2 TRBV9
CASSGRPSGNTIYF TGTGCCAGCAGCGGCAGGCCCTCTGGAAACACCATATATTTT NA NA TRBJ1-3 TRBV2
CASIRDSGYTF TGTGCCAGCATCCGAGACAGTGGCTACACCTTC NA NA TRBJ1-2 TRBV6-5
CASSLEQGIKRAFF TGCGCCAGCAGCTTGGAGCAGGGGATAAAAAGAGCTTTCTTT NA NA TRBJ1-1 TRBV5-1
CASSNGQNFNSPLHF TGCGCCAGCAGCAACGGACAGAATTTTAATTCACCCCTCCACTTT NA few TRBJ1-6 TRBV5-1
CASSYSTAGNTIYF TGTGCCAGCAGTTACTCGACAGCTGGAAACACCATATATTTT NA NA TRBJ1-3 TRBV6-5
CASSQDPGGVGQPQHF TGTGCCAGCAGCCAAGATCCCGGGGGAGTAGGTCAGCCCCAGCATTTT NA NA TRBJ1-5 TRBV4-2
CATSDFTTVGEQFF TGTGCCACCAGTGATTTCACCACAGTTGGTGAGCAGTTCTTC NA once TRBJ2-1 TRBV24-1
CASSLVSRNTEAFF TGCGCCAGCAGCTTGGTTAGCAGGAACACTGAAGCTTTCTTT NA NA TRBJ1-1 TRBV5-1
CASSLNGISRTGINEKLFF TGTGCCAGCAGCTTAAATGGTATCTCCCGGACAGGGATTAATGAAAAACTGTTTTTT TRBD1 NA TRBJ1-4 TRBV7-9
CASSYPGGTYGYTF TGCGCCAGCAGCTACCCAGGAGGAACCTATGGCTACACCTTC NA NA TRBJ1-2 TRBV5-1
CATSDSTSYNEQFF TGTGCCACCAGTGATTCCACTTCCTACAATGAGCAGTTCTTC NA once TRBJ2-1 TRBV24-1
CASSFVTAMNTEAFF TGTGCCAGCAGCTTTGTTACAGCTATGAACACTGAAGCTTTCTTT NA NA TRBJ1-1 TRBV7-9
CASSLVGSHNEQFF TGCGCCAGCAGCTTGGTGGGCTCCCACAATGAGCAGTTCTTC NA NA TRBJ2-1 TRBV5-1